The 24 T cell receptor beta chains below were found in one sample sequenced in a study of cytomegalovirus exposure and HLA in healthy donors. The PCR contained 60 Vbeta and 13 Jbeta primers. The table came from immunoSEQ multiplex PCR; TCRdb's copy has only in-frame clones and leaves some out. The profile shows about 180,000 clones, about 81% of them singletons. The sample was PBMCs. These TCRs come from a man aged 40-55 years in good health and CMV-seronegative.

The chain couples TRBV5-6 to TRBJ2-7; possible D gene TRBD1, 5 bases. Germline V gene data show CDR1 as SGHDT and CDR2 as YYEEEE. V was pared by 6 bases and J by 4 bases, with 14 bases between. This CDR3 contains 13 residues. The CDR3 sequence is CASTLGAYYEQYF. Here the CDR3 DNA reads TGTGCCAGCACCCTTGGGGCGTATTACGAGCAGTACTTC.

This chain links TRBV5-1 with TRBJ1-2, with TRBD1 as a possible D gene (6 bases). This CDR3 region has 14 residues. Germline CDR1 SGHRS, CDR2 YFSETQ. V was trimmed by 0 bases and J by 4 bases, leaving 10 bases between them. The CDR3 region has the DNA TGCGCCAGCAGCTTGGAAACAGGGACCTATGGCTACACCTTC. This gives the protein CASSLETGTYGYTF.

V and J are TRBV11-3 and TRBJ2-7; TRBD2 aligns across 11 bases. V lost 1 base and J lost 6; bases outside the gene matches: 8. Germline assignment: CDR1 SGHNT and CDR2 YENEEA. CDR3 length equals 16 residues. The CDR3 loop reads CASSLALAGGLPEQYF. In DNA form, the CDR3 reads TGTGCCAGCAGCTTAGCTTTAGCGGGGGGGCTTCCCGAGCAGTACTTC. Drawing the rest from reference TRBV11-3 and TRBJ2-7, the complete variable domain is EAGVVQSPRYKIIEKKQPVAFWCNPISGHNTLYWYLQNLGQGPELLIRYENEEAVDDSQLPKDRFSAERLKGVDSTLKIQPAELGDSAVYLCASSLALAGGLPEQYFGPGTRLTVT.

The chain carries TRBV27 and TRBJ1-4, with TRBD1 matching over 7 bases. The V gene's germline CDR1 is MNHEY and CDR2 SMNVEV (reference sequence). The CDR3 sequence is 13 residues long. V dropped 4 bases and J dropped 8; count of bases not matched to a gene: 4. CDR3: CASSSRGLEKLFF. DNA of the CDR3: TGTGCCAGCAGTTCCAGGGGGTTAGAAAAACTGTTTTTT. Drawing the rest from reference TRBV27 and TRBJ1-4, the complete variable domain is EAQVTQNPRYLITVTGKKLTVTCSQNMNHEYMSWYRQDPGLGLRQIYYSMNVEVTDKGDVPEGYKVSRKEKRNFPLILESPSPNQTSLYFCASSSRGLEKLFFGSGTQLSVL.

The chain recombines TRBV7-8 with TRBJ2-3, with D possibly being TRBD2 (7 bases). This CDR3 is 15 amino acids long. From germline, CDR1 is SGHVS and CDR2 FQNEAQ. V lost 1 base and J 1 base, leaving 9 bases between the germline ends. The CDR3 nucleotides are TGTGCCAGCAGCTTAGTGGGGGGGCGCACAGATACGCAGTATTTT. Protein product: CASSLVGGRTDTQYF.

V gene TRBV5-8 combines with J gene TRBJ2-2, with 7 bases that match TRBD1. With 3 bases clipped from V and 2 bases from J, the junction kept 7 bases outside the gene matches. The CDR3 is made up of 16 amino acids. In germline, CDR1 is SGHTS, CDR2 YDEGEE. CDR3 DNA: TGTGCCAGCAGCTGGACCCAGGGGGAAAACACCGGGGAGCTGTTTTTT. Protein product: CASSWTQGENTGELFF.

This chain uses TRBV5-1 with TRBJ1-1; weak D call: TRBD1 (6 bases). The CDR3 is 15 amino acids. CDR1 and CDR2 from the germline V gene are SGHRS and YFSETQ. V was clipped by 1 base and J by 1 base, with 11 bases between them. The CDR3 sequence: CASSLFGGANTEAFF. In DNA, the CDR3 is TGCGCCAGCAGCTTGTTTGGGGGCGCGAACACTGAAGCTTTCTTT. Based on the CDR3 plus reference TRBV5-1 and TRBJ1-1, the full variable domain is KAGVTQTPRYLIKTRGQQVTLSCSPISGHRSVSWYQQTPGQGLQFLFEYFSETQRNKGNFPGRFSGRQFSNSRSEMNVSTLELGDSALYLCASSLFGGANTEAFFGQGTRLTVV.

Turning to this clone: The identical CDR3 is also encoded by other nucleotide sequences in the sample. CDR3: CASSPTGGGNEKLFF. The DNA of the CDR3 is TGTGCCAGCAGCCCGACAGGGGGAGGTAATGAAAAACTGTTTTTT. This chain joins TRBV7-2 and TRBJ1-4; TRBD1 matches 9 bases. This CDR3 has 15 residues. The ends lost 5 bases at V and 4 bases at J; junction bases unmatched: 5. Germline loops: CDR1 SGHTA, CDR2 FQGNSA.

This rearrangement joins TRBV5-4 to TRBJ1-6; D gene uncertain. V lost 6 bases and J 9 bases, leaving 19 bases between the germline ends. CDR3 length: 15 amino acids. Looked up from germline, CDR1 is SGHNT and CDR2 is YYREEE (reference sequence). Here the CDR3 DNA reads TGTGCCAGCACCCCCCCCGGCGGGTTGGTTTCACCCCTCCACTTT. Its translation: CASTPPGGLVSPLHF.

This CDR3 reads CASSLTGGGGNEQFF. DNA for the CDR3: TGTGCCAGCAGCCTAACAGGGGGTGGGGGGAATGAGCAGTTCTTC. This rearrangement joins TRBV7-2 to TRBJ2-1; 8 bases map to TRBD1. V dropped 5 bases and J dropped 7; count of bases not matched to a gene: 10. This CDR3 spans 15 amino acids. CDR1 SGHTA and CDR2 FQGNSA come from the germline V gene.

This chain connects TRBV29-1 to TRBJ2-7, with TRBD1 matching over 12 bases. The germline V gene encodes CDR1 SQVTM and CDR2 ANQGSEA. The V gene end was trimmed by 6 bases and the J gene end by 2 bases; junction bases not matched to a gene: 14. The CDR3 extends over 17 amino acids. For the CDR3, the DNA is TGCAGCGTCTTTAATCCGGGACAGGGGGCGCAAGCCTACGAGCAGTACTTC. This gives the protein CSVFNPGQGAQAYEQYF.

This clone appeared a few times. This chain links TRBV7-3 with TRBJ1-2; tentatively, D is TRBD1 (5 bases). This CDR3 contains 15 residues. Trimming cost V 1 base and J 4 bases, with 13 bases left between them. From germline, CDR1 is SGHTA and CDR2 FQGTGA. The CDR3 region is CASSLMRQGSYGYTF. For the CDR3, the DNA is TGTGCCAGCAGCTTAATGAGGCAGGGAAGCTATGGCTACACCTTC.

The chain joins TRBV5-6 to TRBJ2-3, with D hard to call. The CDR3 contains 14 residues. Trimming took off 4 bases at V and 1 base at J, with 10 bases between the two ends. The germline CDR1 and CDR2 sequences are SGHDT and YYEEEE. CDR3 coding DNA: TGTGCCAGCAGCACGACGGGTGGCACAGATACGCAGTATTTT. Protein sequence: CASSTTGGTDTQYF.

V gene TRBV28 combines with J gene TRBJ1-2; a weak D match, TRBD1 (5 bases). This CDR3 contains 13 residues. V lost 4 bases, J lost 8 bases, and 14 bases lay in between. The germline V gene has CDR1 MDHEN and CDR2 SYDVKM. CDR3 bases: TGTGCCAGCAGTTCTGGCCAGGGTGGGGGCTACACCTTC. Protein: CASSSGQGGGYTF.

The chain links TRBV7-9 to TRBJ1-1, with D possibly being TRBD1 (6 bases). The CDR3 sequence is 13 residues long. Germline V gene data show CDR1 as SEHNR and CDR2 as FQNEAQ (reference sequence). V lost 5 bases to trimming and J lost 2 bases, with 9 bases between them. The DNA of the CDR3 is TGTGCCAGCAGCCAAGGGGGTAACACTGAAGCTTTCTTT. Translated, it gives CASSQGGNTEAFF.

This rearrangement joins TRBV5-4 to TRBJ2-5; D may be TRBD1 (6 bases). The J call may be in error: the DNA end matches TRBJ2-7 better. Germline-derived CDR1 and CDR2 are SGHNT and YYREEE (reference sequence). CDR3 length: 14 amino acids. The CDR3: CASSLGQATYEQYF. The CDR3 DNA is TGTGCCAGCAGCTTGGGACAGGCGACCTACGAGCAGTACTTC.

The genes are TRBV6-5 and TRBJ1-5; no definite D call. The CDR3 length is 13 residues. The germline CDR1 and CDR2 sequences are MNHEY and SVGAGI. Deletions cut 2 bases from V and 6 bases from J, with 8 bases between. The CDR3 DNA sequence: TGTGCCAGCAGTTACACAGAGGGTCAGCCCCAGCATTTT. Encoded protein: CASSYTEGQPQHF.

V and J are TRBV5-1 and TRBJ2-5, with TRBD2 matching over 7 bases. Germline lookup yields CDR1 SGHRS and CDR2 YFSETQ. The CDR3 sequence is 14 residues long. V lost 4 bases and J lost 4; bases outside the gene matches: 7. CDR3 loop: CASSPAGRLETQYF. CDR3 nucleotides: TGCGCCAGCAGCCCAGCGGGGCGACTAGAGACCCAGTACTTC.

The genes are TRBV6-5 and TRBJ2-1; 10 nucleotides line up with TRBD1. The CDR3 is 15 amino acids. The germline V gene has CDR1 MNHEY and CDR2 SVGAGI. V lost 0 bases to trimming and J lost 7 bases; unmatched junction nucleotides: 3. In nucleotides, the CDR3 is TGTGCCAGCAGTTACTCCCCGGGACAGGGGAATGAGCAGTTCTTC. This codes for CASSYSPGQGNEQFF.

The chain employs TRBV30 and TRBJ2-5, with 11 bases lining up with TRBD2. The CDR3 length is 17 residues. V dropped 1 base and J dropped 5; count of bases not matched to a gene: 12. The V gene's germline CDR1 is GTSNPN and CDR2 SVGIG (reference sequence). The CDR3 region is CAWSAFIYSGRGETQYF. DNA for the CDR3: TGTGCCTGGAGTGCCTTTATCTATAGCGGGAGGGGTGAGACCCAGTACTTC.

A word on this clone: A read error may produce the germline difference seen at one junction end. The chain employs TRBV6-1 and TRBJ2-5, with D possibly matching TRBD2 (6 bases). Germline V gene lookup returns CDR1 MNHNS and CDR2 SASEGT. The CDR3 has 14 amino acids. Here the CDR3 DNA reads TGTGCCAGCACTGAAGGGACTGCCCAAGAGACCCAGTACTTC. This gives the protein CASTEGTAQETQYF.

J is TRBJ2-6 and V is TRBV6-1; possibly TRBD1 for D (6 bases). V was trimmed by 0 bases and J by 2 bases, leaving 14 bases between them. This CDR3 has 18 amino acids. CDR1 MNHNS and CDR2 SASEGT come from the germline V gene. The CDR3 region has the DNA TGTGCCAGCAGTGAAGCCCTTTTAAACAGGGCTGGGGCCAACGTCCTGACTTTC. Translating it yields CASSEALLNRAGANVLTF.

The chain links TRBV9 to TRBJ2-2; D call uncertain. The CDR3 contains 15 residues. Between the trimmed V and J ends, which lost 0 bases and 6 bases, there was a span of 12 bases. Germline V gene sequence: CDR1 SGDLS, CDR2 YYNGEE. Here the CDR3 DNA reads TGTGCCAGCAGCGTAGATGCTACTCCGCCCGGGGAGCTGTTTTTT. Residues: CASSVDATPPGELFF. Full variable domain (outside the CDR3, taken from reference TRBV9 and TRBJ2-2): DSGVTQTPKHLITATGQRVTLRCSPRSGDLSVYWYQQSLDQGLQFLIQYYNGEERAKGNILERFSAQQFPDLHSELNLSSLELGDSALYFCASSVDATPPGELFFGEGSRLTVL.

For the CDR3, the DNA is TGTGCCAGCAGCTCCCGGGGGATGAGGGAGCGGGACCAAGAGACCCAGTACTTC. Its protein is CASSSRGMRERDQETQYF. The chain employs TRBV5-6 and TRBJ2-5, with TRBD2 as a possible D gene (6 bases). Trimming removed 3 bases at V and 0 bases at J, with 21 bases between. Germline loops: CDR1 SGHDT, CDR2 YYEEEE. CDR3 length: 18 residues.